This T cell receptor (beta chain) was identified in a study of Tregs in tolerant kidney transplant recipients (dated by TCRdb to 2018 to 2020). As for the study more broadly: Additional Treg samples were obtained by sorting recipient CD4+CD25+CD127- cells from a roughly 3-day mixed lymphocyte reaction with belatacept, in some cases after a subsequent roughly five-day donor restimulation. TCRbeta repertoire sequencing was used in 3 healthy controls to compare several methods for expanding Tregs specific for an allogeneic donor. Antibodies distinguished recipient from donor cells when sorting primary belatacept mixed lymphocyte reaction cultures. TCRbeta sequencing was used in the study to identify donor-specific regulatory T cells before combined kidney and bone marrow transplantation, and the identified cells were then tracked after transplant.

About this clone itself: The target of this receptor is not known. No much larger clone is present one base from it, and per-base qualities are unavailable.

General study outcomes and caveats: The study was constrained by small patient numbers, and validation of the findings is required in larger populations and under other immunosuppression protocols. Although technical replication error seemed to be minimal, the question of biological reproducibility was not addressed directly. Expanding Tregs with activated donor B cells appeared to identify the most biologically relevant and donor-specific TCRbeta repertoire.

The CDR3 starts with the cysteine, ends with the phenylalanine, and has 15 residues. The retained sequence is limited to the CDR3, 45 bases, with the frame set at the first base. V gives up 5 bases and J gives up 5 bases, and the segment between their germline ends measures 19 bases. In the germline V gene, CDR1 corresponds to LGHNT and CDR2 to FRNRAP. For TCRbeta CDR3 sequencing, genomic DNA was extracted from sorted cells using the QIAGEN DNeasy Blood and Tissue Kit. High-throughput TCRbeta CDR3 sequencing, including PCR amplification with bias correction and internal controls, was performed commercially through immunoSEQ. Processing in the source paper ran as follows. Unique productive TCRbeta sequences were defined by CDR3 nucleotide sequence where primers matched, and otherwise by CDR3 amino acid sequence together with Vbeta and Jbeta genes. A sequence was defined as donor-reactive if the sequence was expanded at least 5-fold in CFSE-low cells compared with unstimulated cells and had a frequency of at least 0.01% in CFSE-low cells. Jensen-Shannon divergence, calculated on the top 100 TCRbeta sequences ranked by frequency, was used to quantify repertoire divergence. When a sample had multiple sequencing runs, each run was corrected for sorting error separately and the runs were then pooled. Drawn from immuneACCESS, this table holds only the in-frame rearrangements with V and J called that TCRdb kept. Clones are partly lost; checked studies trace under half to an unresolved V gene and leave the rest unexplained. That table furnishes V, J and clone size, whereas the DNA furnished D and trimming. This sample is represented by around 30,000 clones; 82% of them were singletons. The ten largest clones add up to around 2.3% of the sample.

Healthy control blood was obtained either as purchased buffy coats or from healthy volunteers. Healthy control blood was processed to PBMCs with a Ficoll density gradient and then cryopreserved, whereas patient PBMCs were collected both before and after transplant. This TCR came from a human donor in good health. The V and J genes are TRBV12-5 and TRBJ2-7, and the D gene may be TRBD1, 6 bases matching. Sequenced sample: Tregs from blood cultured with allogeneic cells. The nucleotide sequence is TGTGCTAGTGGTCCCGCCGGGACATCAGTCCACGAGCAGTACTTC. Its translation is CASGPAGTSVHEQYF.